This is a list of T cell receptor beta chains from one sample in a study of a mutant IDH1 vaccine in newly diagnosed glioma. The table came from immunoSEQ multiplex PCR; TCRdb's copy has only in-frame clones and leaves some out. The sample consists of 30,000 to 45,000 clones, about 75% of them appearing once. These TCRs are of unknown antigen specificity. Source: PBMCs, taken from a glioma patient whose treatment included an IDH1 peptide vaccine. The receptors shown here come from a man aged 35-49 years with glioma. Both conserved end residues are part of each CDR3. Each record gives: J gene, V gene, clone size, D gene, CDR3 protein, CDR3 DNA. The D gene is left open where the match is weak. The size entry is marked missing in some rows and otherwise reads once, few, many or a size class.

j_gene: TRBJ1-2
v_gene: TRBV9
abundance: NA
d_gene: NA
CDR3aa: CASSLDGGLGYTF
CDR3nt: TGTGCCAGCAGCCTAGACGGCGGCCTAGGCTACACCTTC

j_gene: TRBJ1-1
v_gene: TRBV7-6
abundance: NA
d_gene: NA
CDR3aa: CASSLTSGEAFF
CDR3nt: TGTGCCAGCAGCTTAACCTCTGGAGAAGCTTTCTTT

j_gene: TRBJ1-4
v_gene: TRBV6-1
abundance: NA
d_gene: TRBD1
CDR3aa: CASRPRTGGEKLFF
CDR3nt: TGTGCCAGCAGGCCCCGGACAGGGGGTGAAAAACTGTTTTTT

j_gene: TRBJ2-5
v_gene: TRBV11-3
abundance: NA
d_gene: NA
CDR3aa: CASSLMGRASGQETQYF
CDR3nt: TGTGCCAGCAGCCTTATGGGGAGAGCATCGGGTCAAGAGACCCAGTACTTC

j_gene: TRBJ2-3
v_gene: TRBV29-1
abundance: NA
d_gene: TRBD2
CDR3aa: CSVDRGGTDTQYF
CDR3nt: TGCAGCGTTGATCGGGGGGGTACAGATACGCAGTATTTT

j_gene: TRBJ2-6
v_gene: TRBV29-1
abundance: NA
d_gene: NA
CDR3aa: CSVSPSGANVLTF
CDR3nt: TGCAGCGTGAGCCCCTCTGGGGCCAACGTCCTGACTTTC

j_gene: TRBJ1-1
v_gene: TRBV5-1
abundance: NA
d_gene: NA
CDR3aa: CASSFNPGGVGTEAFF
CDR3nt: TGCGCCAGCAGCTTCAACCCCGGGGGAGTTGGCACTGAAGCTTTCTTT

j_gene: TRBJ1-1
v_gene: TRBV7-8
abundance: NA
d_gene: NA
CDR3aa: CASSWVGSQGTEAFF
CDR3nt: TGTGCCAGCAGTTGGGTCGGCAGCCAGGGAACTGAAGCTTTCTTT

j_gene: TRBJ2-3
v_gene: TRBV7-2
abundance: NA
d_gene: TRBD1
CDR3aa: CASRETGAPSTDTQYF
CDR3nt: TGTGCCAGCAGGGAGACAGGGGCCCCTAGCACAGATACGCAGTATTTT

j_gene: TRBJ1-6
v_gene: TRBV30
abundance: once
d_gene: NA
CDR3aa: CAVGRPSSPLHF
CDR3nt: TGTGCCGTAGGTCGGCCCAGTTCACCCCTCCACTTT

j_gene: TRBJ2-7
v_gene: TRBV27
abundance: NA
d_gene: TRBD1
CDR3aa: CASSRDRLYEQYF
CDR3nt: TGTGCCAGCAGTAGGGACAGACTCTACGAGCAGTACTTC

j_gene: TRBJ1-1
v_gene: TRBV7-9
abundance: few
d_gene: NA
CDR3aa: CASSLASTEAFF
CDR3nt: TGTGCCAGCAGCTTAGCTTCCACTGAAGCTTTCTTT

j_gene: TRBJ2-4
v_gene: TRBV27
abundance: NA
d_gene: NA
CDR3aa: CASSLWPLGSIQYF
CDR3nt: TGTGCCAGCAGTTTATGGCCCCTAGGGAGCATTCAGTACTTC

j_gene: TRBJ1-1
v_gene: TRBV19
abundance: few
d_gene: NA
CDR3aa: CASSATTRGAFF
CDR3nt: TGTGCCAGTAGTGCCACGACACGTGGAGCTTTCTTT

j_gene: TRBJ2-7
v_gene: TRBV5-6
abundance: few
d_gene: NA
CDR3aa: CASSPGTRPREQYF
CDR3nt: TGTGCCAGCAGCCCCGGGACCCGGCCACGCGAGCAGTACTTC

j_gene: TRBJ1-1
v_gene: TRBV6-5
abundance: NA
d_gene: TRBD1
CDR3aa: CASSWTGFVRPREAFF
CDR3nt: TGTGCCAGCAGTTGGACAGGGTTCGTCCGTCCTCGGGAAGCTTTCTTT

j_gene: TRBJ2-4
v_gene: TRBV14
abundance: NA
d_gene: NA
CDR3aa: CASSHSPGLKLFLAKNIQYF
CDR3nt: TGTGCCAGCAGCCATTCTCCGGGACTCAAATTATTTCTAGCCAAAAACATTCAGTACTTC

j_gene: TRBJ2-1
v_gene: TRBV7-9
abundance: NA
d_gene: TRBD2
CDR3aa: CASSPVTSGPTSNEQFF
CDR3nt: TGTGCCAGCAGCCCCGTGACTAGCGGGCCCACAAGCAATGAGCAGTTCTTC

j_gene: TRBJ1-5
v_gene: TRBV29-1
abundance: once
d_gene: NA
CDR3aa: CSVESTGQPQHF
CDR3nt: TGCAGCGTTGAGTCTACCGGGCAGCCCCAGCATTTT

j_gene: TRBJ1-1
v_gene: TRBV4-2
abundance: NA
d_gene: NA
CDR3aa: CASSQSSDGNTEAFF
CDR3nt: TGTGCCAGCAGCCAGAGCTCGGACGGGAACACTGAAGCTTTCTTT

j_gene: TRBJ1-1
v_gene: TRBV27
abundance: NA
d_gene: NA
CDR3aa: CASSFRENTEAFF
CDR3nt: TGTGCCAGCAGTTTCCGAGAGAACACTGAAGCTTTCTTT

j_gene: TRBJ2-1
v_gene: TRBV6-5
abundance: NA
d_gene: TRBD2
CDR3aa: CASSYLAGDGGNEQFF
CDR3nt: TGTGCCAGCAGTTACCTGGCGGGAGACGGGGGCAATGAGCAGTTCTTC

j_gene: TRBJ1-3
v_gene: TRBV7-9
abundance: NA
d_gene: NA
CDR3aa: CASREQGSGNTIYF
CDR3nt: TGTGCCAGCAGGGAACAGGGATCTGGAAACACCATATATTTT

j_gene: TRBJ1-1
v_gene: TRBV29-1
abundance: few
d_gene: NA
CDR3aa: CSVEVRGGKSTEAFF
CDR3nt: TGCAGCGTTGAAGTGCGGGGTGGAAAATCCACTGAAGCTTTCTTT

j_gene: TRBJ1-3
v_gene: TRBV19
abundance: NA
d_gene: TRBD1
CDR3aa: CASSIRGLSGNTIYF
CDR3nt: TGTGCCAGTAGTATAAGGGGGCTATCTGGAAACACCATATATTTT

j_gene: TRBJ2-5
v_gene: TRBV5-6
abundance: few
d_gene: TRBD1
CDR3aa: CASSGWGTAEGETQYF
CDR3nt: TGTGCCAGCAGCGGGTGGGGGACAGCCGAAGGAGAGACCCAGTACTTC

j_gene: TRBJ2-1
v_gene: TRBV18
abundance: once
d_gene: NA
CDR3aa: CASSPRGIPYNEQFF
CDR3nt: TGTGCCAGCTCACCACGTGGGATACCATACAATGAGCAGTTCTTC

j_gene: TRBJ2-1
v_gene: TRBV19
abundance: NA
d_gene: TRBD2
CDR3aa: CASSITGTSGRGWPFF
CDR3nt: TGTGCCAGTAGTATAACCGGGACTAGCGGGAGGGGGTGGCCGTTCTTC

j_gene: TRBJ1-4
v_gene: TRBV15
abundance: NA
d_gene: TRBD1
CDR3aa: CATGRDRGSRATNEKLFF
CDR3nt: TGTGCCACCGGGCGGGACAGGGGTTCGAGGGCAACTAATGAAAAACTGTTTTTT

j_gene: TRBJ2-2
v_gene: TRBV7-2
abundance: NA
d_gene: TRBD2
CDR3aa: CASSWIAGGNTGELFF
CDR3nt: TGTGCCAGCAGCTGGATAGCGGGGGGGAACACCGGGGAGCTGTTTTTT

j_gene: TRBJ1-5
v_gene: TRBV28
abundance: NA
d_gene: NA
CDR3aa: CASRSGGGGNQPQHF
CDR3nt: TGTGCCAGTCGCAGCGGGGGTGGAGGCAATCAGCCCCAGCATTTT

j_gene: TRBJ2-1
v_gene: TRBV11-1
abundance: NA
d_gene: NA
CDR3aa: CASSLAREHEFEQFF
CDR3nt: TGTGCCAGCAGCTTGGCCCGGGAGCACGAGTTTGAGCAGTTCTTC

j_gene: TRBJ2-4
v_gene: TRBV19
abundance: NA
d_gene: TRBD2
CDR3aa: CASSTPHGRGNIQYF
CDR3nt: TGTGCCAGTAGTACCCCTCACGGGAGGGGAAACATTCAGTACTTC

j_gene: TRBJ1-2
v_gene: TRBV28
abundance: NA
d_gene: NA
CDR3aa: CASSQTGTGNYGYTF
CDR3nt: TGTGCCAGCAGTCAAACAGGCACAGGCAACTATGGCTACACCTTC

j_gene: TRBJ1-2
v_gene: TRBV4-1
abundance: NA
d_gene: NA
CDR3aa: CASSQDTGYGYGYTF
CDR3nt: TGCGCCAGCAGCCAAGATACGGGATACGGCTATGGCTACACCTTC

j_gene: TRBJ2-3
v_gene: TRBV6-1
abundance: NA
d_gene: NA
CDR3aa: CASSGRAGTDTQYF
CDR3nt: TGTGCCAGCAGTGGGAGGGCCGGCACAGATACGCAGTATTTT

j_gene: TRBJ1-1
v_gene: TRBV18
abundance: NA
d_gene: NA
CDR3aa: CASSPGLEAFF
CDR3nt: TGTGCCAGCTCACCAGGACTCGAAGCTTTCTTT

j_gene: TRBJ2-1
v_gene: TRBV5-3
abundance: NA
d_gene: NA
CDR3aa: CARSLPGTSTEQFF
CDR3nt: TGTGCCAGAAGCTTGCCCGGAACATCCACTGAGCAGTTCTTC

j_gene: TRBJ1-2
v_gene: TRBV21-1
abundance: NA
d_gene: NA
CDR3aa: CASPPGTGTRGYTF
CDR3nt: TGTGCCAGCCCACCCGGGACAGGGACGCGGGGCTACACCTTC

j_gene: TRBJ2-1
v_gene: TRBV14
abundance: NA
d_gene: TRBD2
CDR3aa: CASSQDGALAGVDNEQFF
CDR3nt: TGTGCCAGCAGCCAAGATGGCGCCCTAGCGGGAGTGGACAATGAGCAGTTCTTC

j_gene: TRBJ2-5
v_gene: TRBV29-1
abundance: NA
d_gene: NA
CDR3aa: CSVELDQETQYF
CDR3nt: TGCAGCGTTGAACTAGACCAAGAGACCCAGTACTTC

j_gene: TRBJ2-1
v_gene: TRBV6-5
abundance: NA
d_gene: NA
CDR3aa: CASSYEADPYNEQFF
CDR3nt: TGTGCCAGCAGTTACGAGGCGGACCCCTACAATGAGCAGTTCTTC

j_gene: TRBJ1-2
v_gene: TRBV11-2
abundance: NA
d_gene: TRBD1
CDR3aa: CASSLGRGQAGNYGYTF
CDR3nt: TGTGCCAGCAGCTTAGGGAGGGGACAGGCAGGAAACTATGGCTACACCTTC

j_gene: TRBJ1-1
v_gene: TRBV7-2
abundance: NA
d_gene: NA
CDR3aa: CASSPLGGTEAFF
CDR3nt: TGTGCCAGCAGCCCTCTGGGGGGCACTGAAGCTTTCTTT

j_gene: TRBJ2-1
v_gene: TRBV19
abundance: NA
d_gene: TRBD2
CDR3aa: CASTLTSGRSSYNEQFF
CDR3nt: TGTGCCAGTACCCTGACTAGCGGGAGGTCCTCTTACAATGAGCAGTTCTTC

j_gene: TRBJ1-2
v_gene: TRBV7-2
abundance: once
d_gene: NA
CDR3aa: CASSLETVYGYTF
CDR3nt: TGTGCCAGCAGCTTAGAGACGGTCTATGGCTACACCTTC

j_gene: TRBJ1-5
v_gene: TRBV7-5
abundance: NA
d_gene: NA
CDR3aa: CVRSPSRGSSNQPQHF
CDR3nt: TGTGTCAGAAGCCCCTCTAGAGGGTCGAGCAATCAGCCCCAGCATTTT